This TCR beta chain was identified during a study of regulatory T cells in long-lasting Graves disease. With iRepertoire HTBI primers and Arm-PCR of CDR3 regions, TCR beta libraries were built. In TCRdb, the multiplex PCR reads were re-called with MiXCR into one record per CDR3 protein. This table has around 450,000 distinct CDR3 sequences, around 15% appearing once. Germline CDR1 and CDR2: DFQATT and SNEGSKA (reference sequence). This CDR3 spans 13 amino acids. The time point was: newly diagnosed GD, antithyroid drugs for less than 3 months. RNA extracted from PBMCs served as the sequencing template. This clonotype came up a few times. A further study also used this sample, focusing on T cells in Graves' hyperthyroidism and ophthalmopathy.

V and J are TRBV20-1 and TRBJ2-7; D not certain. The sample consisted of peripheral blood mononuclear cells (PBMCs), taken at new diagnosis, from a patient treated with antithyroid drugs. This sequence was found in a man between 35 and 55 years old with Graves disease. CDR3 protein: CRAGGYSSYEQYF. CDR3 DNA: TGCAGAGCAGGCGGATATAGCTCCTACGAGCAGTACTTC.